The clone carrying this TCR beta chain was observed a handful of times. This specimen belongs to a study of cytomegalovirus exposure and HLA in healthy donors. The germline V gene has CDR1 SGHNT and CDR2 YYREEE (reference sequence). V shed 8 bases and J shed 4 bases, with 15 bases lying between them. The CDR3 contains 13 residues. Some clones are missing from TCRdb's copy, which holds only in-frame ones; the method was immunoSEQ multiplex PCR. The sample includes 100,000 to 150,000 clones, 85% to 90% of them seen just once. V gene TRBV5-4 combines with J gene TRBJ1-2; D perhaps matches TRBD1 (6 bases). The TCR comes from a woman younger than 30 in good health and CMV-seronegative. The sample comprised PBMCs. The CDR3 reads CASTDSNLYGYTF. The CDR3 nucleotides read TGTGCCAGTACGGACAGCAACCTCTATGGCTACACCTTC. The full variable domain, its missing parts supplied by reference TRBV5-4 and TRBJ1-2, is ETGVTQSPTHLIKTRGQQVTLRCSSQSGHNTVSWYQQALGQGPQFIFQYYREEENGRGNFPPRFSGLQFPNYSSELNVNALELDDSALYLCASTDSNLYGYTFGSGTRLTVV.